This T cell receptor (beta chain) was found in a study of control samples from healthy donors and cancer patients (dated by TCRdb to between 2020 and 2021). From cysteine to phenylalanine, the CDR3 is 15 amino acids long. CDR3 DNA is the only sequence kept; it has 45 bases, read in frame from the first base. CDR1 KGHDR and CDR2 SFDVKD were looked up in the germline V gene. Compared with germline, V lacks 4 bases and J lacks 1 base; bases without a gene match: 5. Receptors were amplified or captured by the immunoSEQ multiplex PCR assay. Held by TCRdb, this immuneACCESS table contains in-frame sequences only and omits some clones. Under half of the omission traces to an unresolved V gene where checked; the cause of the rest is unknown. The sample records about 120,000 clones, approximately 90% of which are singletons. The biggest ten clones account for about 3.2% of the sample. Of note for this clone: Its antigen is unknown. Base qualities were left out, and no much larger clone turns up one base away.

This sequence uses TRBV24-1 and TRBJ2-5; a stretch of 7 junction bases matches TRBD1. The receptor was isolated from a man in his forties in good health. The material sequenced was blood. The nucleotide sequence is TGTGCCACCAGTGAACCACGGACAGGCCAAGAGACCCAGTACTTC. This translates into CATSEPRTGQETQYF.